A selection of T cell receptor beta chains follows, all from one sample in a study of CXCR3-negative and CXCR3-positive naive CD8 T cells. Reanalyzing the 5' RACE reads, TCRdb keeps one entry per CDR3 protein, without DNA. The sample yields over 95,000 distinct CDR3 sequences, of which the top ten take up roughly 0.35%. The sequencing input was naive CXCR3+ CD8+ T cells from blood. Receptors were obtained from a human donor in good health. Some clones in this sample may be carry-over from other donors' samples. Both conserved end residues are part of each CDR3.

v_gene	j_gene	CDR3aa
TRBV29-1	TRBJ2-7	CSVEDLSGQDYEQYF
TRBV6-2/TRBV6-3	TRBJ2-3	CASSYRPIMTDTQYF
TRBV4-1	TRBJ2-3	CASSQVAGGPSDTQYF
TRBV7-3	TRBJ2-3	CASSFSGGLDTQYF
TRBV7-6	TRBJ2-7	CASEGAGAISYEQYF
TRBV7-8	TRBJ2-7	CASSLLGTPIYEQYF
TRBV7-8	TRBJ1-1	CASSFENRMNTEAFF
TRBV27	TRBJ1-1	CASSFGTPTEAFF
TRBV7-9	TRBJ1-1	CASSLSGTANTEAFF
TRBV4-3	TRBJ2-5	CASSQDVAHQETQYF
TRBV7-3	TRBJ2-3	CASSLGDLNSADTQYF
TRBV7-9	TRBJ2-6	CASSRLTGVGANVLTF
TRBV7-6	TRBJ2-1	CASSSGLAGSPEQFF
TRBV12-3/TRBV12-4	TRBJ2-7	CASSLSGGQNEQYF
TRBV5-8	TRBJ2-7	CASSLLKGQGYEQYF
TRBV7-9	TRBJ2-1	CASTIAGAHYNEQFF
TRBV12-3/TRBV12-4	TRBJ1-6	CASSSYITGGYDVDFVSSPLHF
TRBV7-9	TRBJ2-5	CASSRTGLETQYF
TRBV5-1	TRBJ2-2	CASSLARMGFGELFF
TRBV6-2/TRBV6-3	TRBJ1-1	CASSTWGLNTEAFF
TRBV2	TRBJ2-1	CASPLAGAWEQFF
TRBV29-1	TRBJ2-1	CSVEEPTSGRDNEQFF
TRBV7-6	TRBJ1-4	CASSRQGNEKLFF
TRBV28	TRBJ1-2	CASSLLGRDSEENYGYTF
TRBV29-1	TRBJ2-1	CSVEGLAGVEFF
TRBV7-6	TRBJ2-1	CASSGLGDEQFF
TRBV3-1	TRBJ2-4	CASSQEHNIQYF
TRBV29-1	TRBJ2-7	CSVVTLTEQYF
TRBV5-1	TRBJ2-4	CASSFPAKNIQYF
TRBV29-1	TRBJ2-7	CSVEGLAGAFEQYF
TRBV6-2/TRBV6-3	TRBJ2-1	CATLLRTISYNEQFF
TRBV12-3/TRBV12-4	TRBJ1-3	CASSLSDTIYF
TRBV11-1	TRBJ2-1	CASSLDGQVVPGQFF
TRBV7-9	TRBJ2-7	CASSQTGLWEQYF
TRBV9	TRBJ2-3	CASSDTSTSTDTQYF
TRBV12-3/TRBV12-4	TRBJ2-7	CASSFQGLTSEQYF
TRBV29-1	TRBJ1-1	CSVEDGGSEAFF
TRBV7-9	TRBJ2-1	CASSGETSGAYNEQFF
TRBV3-1	TRBJ2-5	CASSTRTSGLQETQYF
TRBV4-1	TRBJ2-5	CASSQDRGLGETQYF
TRBV7-2	TRBJ2-1	CASSLMTSGDNEQFF